This is a list of T cell receptor beta chains from one sample in a study of OX40 agonist ivuxolimab in advanced cancers. Assay used: immunoSEQ multiplex PCR; TCRdb lists only in-frame clones, some missing. Seen here are tens of thousands of clones, about four fifths observed once, and the top ten hold roughly 24%. Sequencing was performed on CD4+ or CD8+ T cells sorted from blood, taken in a trial of the OX40 agonist ivuxolimab. These receptors came from an adult with an advanced solid tumor such as melanoma, head and neck, liver or kidney cancer. Each CDR3 is given with its conserved first and last residue. Each record gives: V gene, clone size, D gene, J gene, CDR3 DNA, CDR3 protein. A D gene is named only where the DNA matches it firmly. For some rows the clone size is stated as once, few or many, or as a class when expanded; others skip it.

TRBV9	NA	TRBD2	TRBJ2-1	TGTGCCAGCAGCGTAGGGTTCCAGCGGGAGTCCAATGAGCAGTTCTTC	CASSVGFQRESNEQFF
TRBV27	NA	NA	TRBJ1-1	TGTGCCAGCAGTTTATCGCGGAACACTGAAGCTTTCTTT	CASSLSRNTEAFF
TRBV9	NA	NA	TRBJ1-1	TGTGCCAGCAGCGTAGAAAGCAGGGCTGCTGAAGCTTTCTTT	CASSVESRAAEAFF
TRBV7-2	NA	NA	TRBJ1-3	TGTGCCAGCAGCCCGACCCCCAGGGCGAGCTCTGGAAACACCATATATTTT	CASSPTPRASSGNTIYF
TRBV14	NA	NA	TRBJ2-7	TGTGCCAGCAGCCAAGATCTCTACAAGCCCTACGAGCAGTACTTC	CASSQDLYKPYEQYF
TRBV5-1	NA	NA	TRBJ2-2	TGCGCCAGCAGCGGGCCCGGGACACTTATGGGCGGGGAGCTGTTTTTT	CASSGPGTLMGGELFF
TRBV2	NA	NA	TRBJ2-2	TGTGCCAGCGGAGAACAGGGAACCGGGGAGCTGTTTTTT	CASGEQGTGELFF
TRBV10-3	NA	NA	TRBJ2-3	TGTGCCATCAGTTCCGGGTCCTCGGATACGCAGTATTTT	CAISSGSSDTQYF
TRBV7-2	NA	NA	TRBJ1-4	TGTGCCAGCAGCCCCCCGACAGCAACTAATGAAAAACTGTTTTTT	CASSPPTATNEKLFF
TRBV10-3	few	TRBD1	TRBJ1-5	TGTGCCTCCGACAGGGATATAGGCAATCAGCCCCAGCATTTT	CASDRDIGNQPQHF
TRBV7-3	NA	NA	TRBJ2-7	TGTGCCAGCAGCCCACACCAGGGGCCTTCCTACGAGCAGTACTTC	CASSPHQGPSYEQYF
TRBV7-8	few	TRBD1	TRBJ1-5	TGTGCCAGCAGCTTAGAACAGGGGCCCCAGCCCCAGCATTTT	CASSLEQGPQPQHF
TRBV7-3	NA	TRBD2	TRBJ2-3	TGTGCCAGCAGCCTTTCGGTAGCGGGGGTCACAGATACGCAGTATTTT	CASSLSVAGVTDTQYF
TRBV6-6	NA	NA	TRBJ1-5	TGTGCCAGCAGTTACTCGTCCATGGATCAGCCCCAGCATTTT	CASSYSSMDQPQHF
TRBV5-6	NA	NA	TRBJ2-6	TGTGCCAGCAGCTTTCTCAGAATCTCTGGGGCCAACGTCCTGACTTTC	CASSFLRISGANVLTF
TRBV5-1	NA	NA	TRBJ2-1	TGCGCCAGCAGCTTGGAAGTAGTAGGTGAGCAGTTCTTC	CASSLEVVGEQFF
TRBV29-1	once	NA	TRBJ1-2	TGCAGCGTTGAAGAAGGTCAGGGACCACTTGGCTATGGCTACACCTTC	CSVEEGQGPLGYGYTF
TRBV27	NA	TRBD2	TRBJ2-1	TGTGCCAGCAGTCCGCTAGCGGGAGGCTCCTACAATGAGCAGTTCTTC	CASSPLAGGSYNEQFF
TRBV29-1	NA	NA	TRBJ1-2	TGCAGCGTGAATTACCAGGGATATGGCTACACCTTC	CSVNYQGYGYTF
TRBV9	few	TRBD1	TRBJ1-6	TGTGCCAGCAGCGCAGGGGGAGGACCCTATAATTCACCCCTCCACTTT	CASSAGGGPYNSPLHF
TRBV5-4	NA	NA	TRBJ1-1	TGTGCCAGCAGGTCGAGGTCAGGGAAAGACACTGAAGCTTTCTTT	CASRSRSGKDTEAFF
TRBV27	NA	NA	TRBJ2-7	TGTGCCAGCAGTCCATCCGGTCGCGAGCAGTACTTC	CASSPSGREQYF
TRBV5-1	NA	TRBD2	TRBJ2-1	TGCGCCAGCAGCGGAACTAGCGACGGTGAGCAGTTCTTC	CASSGTSDGEQFF
TRBV27	NA	NA	TRBJ1-2	TGTGCCAGCAGTTTACGCCCCTCCGGGACCCCAAATGGCTACACCTTC	CASSLRPSGTPNGYTF
TRBV9	NA	NA	TRBJ2-1	TGTGCCAGCAGCGTAGGGAGGGGCGCGGGGAATGAGCAGTTCTTC	CASSVGRGAGNEQFF
TRBV7-9	NA	TRBD1	TRBJ2-7	TGTGCCAGCAGCTTGGCAGGGACAGGCTACGAGCAGTACTTC	CASSLAGTGYEQYF
TRBV4-1	NA	NA	TRBJ1-1	TGCGCCAGCGAACTAGGTGTAGGACAGAACACTGAAGCTTTCTTT	CASELGVGQNTEAFF
TRBV4-2	NA	NA	TRBJ2-2	TGTGCCAGCAGCCTTAACACCGGGGAGCTGTTTTTT	CASSLNTGELFF
TRBV4-3	NA	TRBD1	TRBJ2-7	TGCGCCAGCAGCCAAATGGGACAGGGAGACTACGAGCAGTACTTC	CASSQMGQGDYEQYF
TRBV7-2	NA	NA	TRBJ1-4	TGTGCCAGCAGCCCACAGGGTGGTGAAAAACTGTTTTTT	CASSPQGGEKLFF
TRBV25-1	NA	NA	TRBJ1-3	TGTGCCAGCAGTATCCAGTCTGGAAACACCATATATTTT	CASSIQSGNTIYF
TRBV27	NA	NA	TRBJ2-5	TGTGCCAGCGCGAACCCCGAGACCCAGTACTTC	CASANPETQYF
TRBV7-6	NA	TRBD1	TRBJ1-2	TGTGCCAGCAGCCCACAACAGGGGCCCTATGGCTACACCTTC	CASSPQQGPYGYTF
TRBV5-4	NA	TRBD1	TRBJ2-7	TGTGCCAGCAGCTTGGAGGACAGGTCCTCCTACGAGCAGTACTTC	CASSLEDRSSYEQYF
TRBV5-5	few	TRBD2	TRBJ2-1	TGTGCCAGCAGCTTACTCCAAAGACCGACTAGCGGGAGGGACAATGAGCAGTTCTTC	CASSLLQRPTSGRDNEQFF
TRBV7-2	NA	NA	TRBJ2-7	TGTGCCAGCAGCTTAGAACGATACGAGCAGTACTTC	CASSLERYEQYF
TRBV9	NA	TRBD1	TRBJ2-2	TGTGCCAGCAGCGTACCTTCCGGGACAGGGAACACCGGGGAGCTGTTTTTT	CASSVPSGTGNTGELFF
TRBV7-9	NA	NA	TRBJ2-2	TGTGCCAGCAGCTTAGTCGGGGTCGGGGAGCTGTTTTTT	CASSLVGVGELFF
TRBV7-9	NA	NA	TRBJ1-5	TGTGCCAGCAGCCGTACAGGGAGCAATCAGCCCCAGCATTTT	CASSRTGSNQPQHF
TRBV5-1	medium-sized	NA	TRBJ1-5	TGCGCCAGCAGCCCGGGGACGGTAAACAATCAGCCCCAGCATTTT	CASSPGTVNNQPQHF
TRBV29-1	NA	NA	TRBJ2-7	TGCAGCGTTGAAGGGTCCCTCTACGGGCAGTACTTC	CSVEGSLYGQYF